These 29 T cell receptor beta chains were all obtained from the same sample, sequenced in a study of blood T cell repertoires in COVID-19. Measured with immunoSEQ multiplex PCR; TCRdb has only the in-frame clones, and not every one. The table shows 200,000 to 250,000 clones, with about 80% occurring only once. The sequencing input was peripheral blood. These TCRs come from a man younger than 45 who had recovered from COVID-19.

The CDR3 is CASRAGGGYGYTF. CDR3 sequence (DNA): TGTGCCAGCAGGGCCGGTGGAGGCTATGGCTACACCTTC. J is TRBJ1-2 and V is TRBV6-5, with D unclear. The CDR3 extends over 13 amino acids. The V end was cut by 6 bases, the J end by 4 bases, with 12 bases between. CDR1 and CDR2 (germline): MNHEY, SVGAGI.

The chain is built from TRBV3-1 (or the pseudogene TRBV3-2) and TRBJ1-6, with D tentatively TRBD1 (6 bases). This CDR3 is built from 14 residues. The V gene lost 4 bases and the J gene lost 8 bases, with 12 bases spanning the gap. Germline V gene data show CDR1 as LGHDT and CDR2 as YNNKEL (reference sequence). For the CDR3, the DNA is TGTGCCAGCAGCCTACAGGGTACGCATTCACCCCTCCACTTT. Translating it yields CASSLQGTHSPLHF.

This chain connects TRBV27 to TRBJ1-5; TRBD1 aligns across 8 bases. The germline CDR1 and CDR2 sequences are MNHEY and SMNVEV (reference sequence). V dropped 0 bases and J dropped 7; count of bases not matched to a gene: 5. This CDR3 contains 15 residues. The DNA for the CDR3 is TGTGCCAGCAGTTTATCAGCGACAGGGGCCCAGCCCCAGCATTTT. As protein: CASSLSATGAQPQHF.

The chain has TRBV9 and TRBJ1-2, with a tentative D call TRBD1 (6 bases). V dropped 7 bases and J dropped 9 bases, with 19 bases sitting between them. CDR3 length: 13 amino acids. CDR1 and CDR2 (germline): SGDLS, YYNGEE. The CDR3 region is CASSKSGGSSYTF. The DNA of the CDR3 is TGTGCCAGCTCAAAGTCGGGGGGCAGCAGCTACACCTTC. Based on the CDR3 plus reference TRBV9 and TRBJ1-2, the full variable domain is DSGVTQTPKHLITATGQRVTLRCSPRSGDLSVYWYQQSLDQGLQFLIQYYNGEERAKGNILERFSAQQFPDLHSELNLSSLELGDSALYFCASSKSGGSSYTFGSGTRLTVV.

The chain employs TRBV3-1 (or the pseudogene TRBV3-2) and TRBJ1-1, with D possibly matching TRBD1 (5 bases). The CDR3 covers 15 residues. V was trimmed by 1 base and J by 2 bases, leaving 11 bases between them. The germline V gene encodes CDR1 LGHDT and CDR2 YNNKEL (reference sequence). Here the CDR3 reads CASSQGDGGNTEAFF. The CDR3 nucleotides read TGTGCCAGCAGCCAAGGGGACGGGGGTAACACTGAAGCTTTCTTT.

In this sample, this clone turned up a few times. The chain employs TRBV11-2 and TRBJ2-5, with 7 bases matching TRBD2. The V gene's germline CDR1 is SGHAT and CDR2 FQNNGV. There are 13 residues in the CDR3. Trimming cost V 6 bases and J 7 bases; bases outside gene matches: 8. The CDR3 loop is CASRRVGGGTQYF. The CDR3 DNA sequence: TGTGCCAGCAGGAGAGTGGGCGGGGGGACCCAGTACTTC.

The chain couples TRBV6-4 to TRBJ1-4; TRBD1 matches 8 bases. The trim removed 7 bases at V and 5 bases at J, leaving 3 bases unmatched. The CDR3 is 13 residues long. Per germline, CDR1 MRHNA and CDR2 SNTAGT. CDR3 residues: CASKWDRNEKLFF. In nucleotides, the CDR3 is TGTGCCAGCAAATGGGACAGGAATGAAAAACTGTTTTTT.

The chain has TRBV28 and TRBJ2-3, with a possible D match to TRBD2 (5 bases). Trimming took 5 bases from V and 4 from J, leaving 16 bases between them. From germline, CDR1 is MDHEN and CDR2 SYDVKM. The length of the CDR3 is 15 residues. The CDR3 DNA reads TGTGCCAGCAGTCCAGGACTGGTGGCGGCAGATACGCAGTATTTT. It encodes CASSPGLVAADTQYF.

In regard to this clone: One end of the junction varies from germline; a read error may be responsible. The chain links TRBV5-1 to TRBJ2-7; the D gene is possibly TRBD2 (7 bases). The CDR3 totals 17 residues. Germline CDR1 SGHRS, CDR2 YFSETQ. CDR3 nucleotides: TGCGCCACCAGCTTAAAAATAGTAGGGGGGGGCTCTTACGAGCAGTACTTC. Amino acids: CATSLKIVGGGSYEQYF.

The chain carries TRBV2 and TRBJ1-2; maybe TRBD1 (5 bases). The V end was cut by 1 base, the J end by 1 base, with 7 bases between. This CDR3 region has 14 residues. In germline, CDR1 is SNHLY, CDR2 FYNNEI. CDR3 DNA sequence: TGTGCCAGCAGTGAAGTCGACAGTAACTATGGCTACACCTTC. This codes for CASSEVDSNYGYTF.

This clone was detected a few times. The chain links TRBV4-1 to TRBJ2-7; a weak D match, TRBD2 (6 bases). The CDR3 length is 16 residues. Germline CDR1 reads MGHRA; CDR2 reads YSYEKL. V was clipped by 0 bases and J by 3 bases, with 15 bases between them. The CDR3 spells CASSQDGGDPSYEQYF. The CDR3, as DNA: TGCGCCAGCAGCCAAGATGGAGGGGACCCGAGCTACGAGCAGTACTTC.

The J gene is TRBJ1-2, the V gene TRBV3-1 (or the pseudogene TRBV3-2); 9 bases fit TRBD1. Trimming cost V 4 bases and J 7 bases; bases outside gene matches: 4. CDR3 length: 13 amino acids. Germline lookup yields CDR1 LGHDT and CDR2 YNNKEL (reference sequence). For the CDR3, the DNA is TGTGCCAGCAGCCCGGGACAGGGTGGTGGCTACACCTTC. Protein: CASSPGQGGGYTF.

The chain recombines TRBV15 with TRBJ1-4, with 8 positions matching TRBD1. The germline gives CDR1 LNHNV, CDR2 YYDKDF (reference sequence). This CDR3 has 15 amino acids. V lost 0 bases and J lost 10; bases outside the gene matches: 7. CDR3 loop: CATSRDWAGGGKLFF. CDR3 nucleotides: TGTGCCACCAGCAGAGATTGGGCAGGGGGCGGAAAACTGTTTTTT.

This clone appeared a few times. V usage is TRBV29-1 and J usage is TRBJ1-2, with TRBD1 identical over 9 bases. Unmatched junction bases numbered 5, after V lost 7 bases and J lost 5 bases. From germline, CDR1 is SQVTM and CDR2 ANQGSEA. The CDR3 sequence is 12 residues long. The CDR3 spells CSAQTGGYGYTF. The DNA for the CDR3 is TGCAGCGCCCAGACAGGGGGTTATGGCTACACCTTC. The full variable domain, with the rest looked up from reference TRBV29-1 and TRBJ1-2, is SAVISQKPSRDICQRGTSLTIQCQVDSQVTMMFWYRQQPGQSLTLIATANQGSEATYESGFVIDKFPISRPNLTFSTLTVSNMSPEDSSIYLCSAQTGGYGYTFGSGTRLTVV.

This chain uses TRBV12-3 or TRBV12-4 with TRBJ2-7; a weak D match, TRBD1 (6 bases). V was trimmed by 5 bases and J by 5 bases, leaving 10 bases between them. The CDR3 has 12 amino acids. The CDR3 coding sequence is TGTGCCAGCAGTCCTACAGGGAACGAGCAGTACGTC. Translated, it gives CASSPTGNEQYV.

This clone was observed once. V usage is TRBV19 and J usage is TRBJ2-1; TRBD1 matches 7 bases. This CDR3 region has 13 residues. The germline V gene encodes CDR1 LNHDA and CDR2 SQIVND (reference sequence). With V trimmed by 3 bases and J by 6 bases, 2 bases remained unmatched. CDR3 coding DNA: TGTGCCAGTAGTATCGGGACAGTCAATGAGCAGTTCTTC. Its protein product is CASSIGTVNEQFF.

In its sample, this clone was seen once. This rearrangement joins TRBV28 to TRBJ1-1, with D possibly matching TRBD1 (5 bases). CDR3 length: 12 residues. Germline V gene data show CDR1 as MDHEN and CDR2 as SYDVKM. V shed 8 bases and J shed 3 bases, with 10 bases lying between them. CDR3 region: CASGRGDTEAFF. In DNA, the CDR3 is TGTGCCAGCGGGAGGGGTGACACTGAAGCTTTCTTT.

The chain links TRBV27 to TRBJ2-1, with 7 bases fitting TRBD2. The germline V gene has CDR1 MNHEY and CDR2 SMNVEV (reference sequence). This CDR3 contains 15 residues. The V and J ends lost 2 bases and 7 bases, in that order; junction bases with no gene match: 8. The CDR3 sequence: CASSLRAGTLNEQFF. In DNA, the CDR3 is TGTGCCAGCAGTTTAAGAGCGGGGACGCTGAATGAGCAGTTCTTC.

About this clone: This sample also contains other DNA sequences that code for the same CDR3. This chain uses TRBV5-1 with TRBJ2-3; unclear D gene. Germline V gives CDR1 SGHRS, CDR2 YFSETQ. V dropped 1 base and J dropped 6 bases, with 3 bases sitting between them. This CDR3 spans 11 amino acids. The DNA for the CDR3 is TGCGCCAGCAGCTTGCGTGATACGCAGTATTTT. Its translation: CASSLRDTQYF.

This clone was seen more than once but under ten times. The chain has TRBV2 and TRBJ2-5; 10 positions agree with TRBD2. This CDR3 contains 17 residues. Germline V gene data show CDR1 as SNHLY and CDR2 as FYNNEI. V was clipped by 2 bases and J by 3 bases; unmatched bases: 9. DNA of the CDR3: TGTGCCAGCAGTGAAATCGTAGGGCTAGCGGGGGAAGAGACCCAGTACTTC. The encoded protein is CASSEIVGLAGEETQYF.

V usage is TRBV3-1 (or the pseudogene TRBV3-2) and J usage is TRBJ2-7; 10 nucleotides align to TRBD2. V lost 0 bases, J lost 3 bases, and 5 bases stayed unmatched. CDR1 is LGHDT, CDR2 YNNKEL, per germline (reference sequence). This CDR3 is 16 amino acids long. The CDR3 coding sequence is TGTGCCAGCAGCCAAGATGTGGCTAGCGGGGGCTACGAGCAGTACTTC. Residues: CASSQDVASGGYEQYF.

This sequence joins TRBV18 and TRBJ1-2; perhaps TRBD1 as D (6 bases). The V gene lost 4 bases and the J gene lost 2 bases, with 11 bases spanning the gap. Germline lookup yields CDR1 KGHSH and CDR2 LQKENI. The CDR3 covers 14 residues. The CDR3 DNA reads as TGTGCCAGCTCACACAGGGTAGTAAACTATGGCTACACCTTC. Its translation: CASSHRVVNYGYTF.

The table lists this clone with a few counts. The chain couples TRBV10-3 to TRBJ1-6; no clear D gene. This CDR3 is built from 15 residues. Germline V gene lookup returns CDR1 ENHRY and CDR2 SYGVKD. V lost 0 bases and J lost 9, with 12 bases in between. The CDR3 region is CAISESAEGGSPLHF. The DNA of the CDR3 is TGTGCCATCAGTGAGTCAGCAGAAGGAGGTTCACCCCTCCACTTT.

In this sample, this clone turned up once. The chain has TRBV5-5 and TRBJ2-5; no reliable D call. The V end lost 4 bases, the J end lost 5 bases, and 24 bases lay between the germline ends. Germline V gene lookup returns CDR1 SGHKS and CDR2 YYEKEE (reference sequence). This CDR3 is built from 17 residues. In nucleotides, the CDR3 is TGTGCCAGCAGCGTGCAGCCGTACAGAAGCTTGCCCGAGACCCAGTACTTC. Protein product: CASSVQPYRSLPETQYF.

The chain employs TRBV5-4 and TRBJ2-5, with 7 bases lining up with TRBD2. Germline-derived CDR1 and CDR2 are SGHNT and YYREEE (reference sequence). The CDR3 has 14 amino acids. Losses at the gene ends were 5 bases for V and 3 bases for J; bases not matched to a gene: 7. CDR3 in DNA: TGTGCCAGCAGTAGGGGCGGGGGAGAAGAGACCCAGTACTTC. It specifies CASSRGGGEETQYF.

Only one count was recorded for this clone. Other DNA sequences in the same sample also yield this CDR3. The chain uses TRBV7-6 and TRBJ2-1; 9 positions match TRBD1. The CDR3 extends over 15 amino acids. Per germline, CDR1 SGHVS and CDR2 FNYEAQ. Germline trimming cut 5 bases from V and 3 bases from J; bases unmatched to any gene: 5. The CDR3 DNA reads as TGTGCCAGCAGCCCGGGACAGGGAGTCTACAATGAGCAGTTCTTC. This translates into CASSPGQGVYNEQFF.

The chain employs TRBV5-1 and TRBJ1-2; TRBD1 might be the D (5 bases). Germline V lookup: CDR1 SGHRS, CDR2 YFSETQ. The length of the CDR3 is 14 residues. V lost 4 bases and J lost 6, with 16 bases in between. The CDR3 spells CASSAGLPSDGYTF. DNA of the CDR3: TGCGCCAGCAGCGCGGGACTCCCCTCGGATGGCTACACCTTC.

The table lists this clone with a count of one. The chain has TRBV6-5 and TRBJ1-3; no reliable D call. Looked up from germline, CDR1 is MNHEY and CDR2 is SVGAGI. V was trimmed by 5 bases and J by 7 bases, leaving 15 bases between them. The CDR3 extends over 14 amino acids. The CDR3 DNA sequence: TGTGCCAGCAGTCCCCTTGACAAAGTGAACACCATATATTTT. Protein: CASSPLDKVNTIYF.

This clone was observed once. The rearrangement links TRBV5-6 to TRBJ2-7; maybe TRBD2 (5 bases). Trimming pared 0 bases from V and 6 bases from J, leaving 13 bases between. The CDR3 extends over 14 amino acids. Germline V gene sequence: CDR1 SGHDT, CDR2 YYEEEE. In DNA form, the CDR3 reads TGTGCCAGCAGCTTGGGTCGGGGATGGGGCGAGCAGTACTTC. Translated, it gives CASSLGRGWGEQYF.